This entry is about one T cell receptor (beta chain). This specimen comes from a study of CD8 T cells in Susac syndrome. RNA was extracted with the RNeasy kit, and a quantity of roughly 0.5 to 1 ug was reverse transcribed using random hexamers. TCRdb reprocessed the immunoSEQ multiplex PCR reads with MiXCR, giving one entry per CDR3 protein. The data contain about 200,000 distinct CDR3 sequences, more than 85% of them singletons. The germline CDR1 and CDR2 sequences are KGHDR and SFDVKD. V lost 4 bases, J lost 6 bases, and 4 bases stayed unmatched. The CDR3 contains 13 residues. This receptor was identified in a human donor with multiple sclerosis. Input material: CD8+ T cells from PBMCs. V usage is TRBV24-1 and J usage is TRBJ1-1; 7 nucleotides match TRBD1. The CDR3 nucleotides read TGTGCCACCAGTGACCGGGACAGCCCTGAAGCTTTCTTT. Protein: CATSDRDSPEAFF.